The T cell receptor (beta chain) under discussion was sequenced for a study of T cell responses to AZD1222 COVID-19 vaccine. Broader study findings: Females outnumbered males among donors, who were mostly white British; clonal diversity was possibly underestimated. Once two AZD1222 doses were given, Spike-specific TCR breadth and depth went up. Sampled repertoires all dated from after the peak T cell response. Seropositivity was recorded at baseline in only a handful of AZD1222 recipients.

V gave up 2 bases and J gave up 7 bases, with 11 bases separating them. The germline V gene has CDR1 MNHEY and CDR2 SMNVEV (reference sequence). The CDR3 is 13 amino acids. About this clone: No antigen is known for it.

Sequenced by immunoSEQ multiplex PCR; TCRdb stores in-frame clones only, minus some. The sample consists of under 150,000 clones, about 93% of them appearing once. The chain couples TRBV27 to TRBJ1-1; D call uncertain. The starting material was peripheral blood, obtained on day 0 of MenACWY control vaccination. The receptor's source is an adult in good health. The CDR3 DNA is TGTGCCAGCAGTTTAGAACGGCAGAGTGAAGCTTTCTTT. Its translation: CASSLERQSEAFF.